This T cell receptor beta chain is drawn from a study of cytomegalovirus exposure and HLA in healthy donors. This CDR3 is 13 amino acids long. V was trimmed by 0 bases and J by 3 bases, leaving 5 bases between them. The V gene's germline CDR1 is SGHDN and CDR2 FVKESK. Amplification used 60 Vbeta primers and 13 Jbeta primers. TCRdb keeps only in-frame clones here, not all; method: immunoSEQ multiplex PCR. The table shows 160,000 or so clones, with 80% occurring only once. This clonotype was sampled from a man aged 18 to 30 in good health and CMV-seropositive. Sequencing was performed on PBMCs. The V call is TRBV14, the J call TRBJ1-1; D unclear. The CDR3, as DNA: TGTGCCAGCAGCCAAGATCTCTACACTGAAGCTTTCTTT. Amino acid sequence: CASSQDLYTEAFF.